This T cell receptor beta chain was obtained from a study of shared clonotypes between healthy human individuals. Around 30,000 T cell genomes, or 200 ng DNA, went into the sorted-subset replicate PCRs. TCRdb's copy holds only in-frame clones and misses some; the assay was immunoSEQ multiplex PCR. The sample has about 1 million clones, 60% to 80% seen once. Each sample came from a Caucasian adult donor living in Nashville, Tennessee. The CDR3 is made up of 14 amino acids. From germline, CDR1 is LNHDA and CDR2 SQIVND (reference sequence). V lost 6 bases and J lost 4, with 13 bases in between. With regard to this clone: Its specificity is unknown. Other DNA sequences in the sample encode the same CDR3.

Study results and caveats: Between a handful of donors, naive CD4 clonotypes were shared at a level of about 5%.

This receptor was taken from a man younger than 35 in good health. Source material: memory CD4+ T cells sorted from blood. Subset meaning: CD45RA-negative fraction. V gene TRBV19 combines with J gene TRBJ1-5, with TRBD1 as a possible D gene (5 bases). The CDR3 nucleotides read TGTGCCAGTAGGCCCGCGGGGGGAAATCAGCCCCAGCATTTT. This gives the protein CASRPAGGNQPQHF.